The clone carrying this T cell receptor (beta chain) has a handful of counts. Antigen: not known. This entry comes from a study of T cells after yellow fever vaccination. Overall study results and limits: A small share of clonotypes appeared in both CD4 and CD8 compartments.

TCRdb reprocessed the 5' RACE reads with MiXCR, giving one entry per CDR3 protein. The table has about 99,000 distinct CDR3 sequences, roughly 5.8% seen once. V shed 3 bases and J shed 9 bases, with 11 bases lying between them. This CDR3 comprises 12 residues. Germline V CDR1 and CDR2: MGHRA, YSYEKL. Sequenced material: CD8+ T cells sorted from PBMCs, taken 10 days after the yellow fever booster vaccination. This TCR was recovered from a man between 18 and 29 years old who received the YFV17D yellow fever vaccine. The rearrangement links TRBV4-1 to TRBJ2-5, with D perhaps matching TRBD2 (6 bases). DNA of the CDR3: TGCGCCAGCAGCCACTCATCGGGAGCCCAGTACTTC. This encodes CASSHSSGAQYF.